A selection of T cell receptor beta chains follows, all from one sample in a study of T cells in Graves' hyperthyroidism and ophthalmopathy. TCRdb reprocessed the multiplex PCR reads via MiXCR and lists one record per CDR3 protein. The data show around 530,000 distinct CDR3 sequences, with approximately 17% seen just once and around 17% held by the top ten. Material for sequencing was blood. Every receptor here comes from a woman under 30 with Graves' ophthalmopathy. Both conserved end residues are trimmed from each CDR3.

j_gene,v_gene,CDR3aa
TRBJ2-1,TRBV5-1,ASSSLTGANSYNEQF
TRBJ2-5,TRBV6-1,ASSDRGATQETQY
TRBJ2-7,TRBV2,ASSGQGAKYEQY
TRBJ2-6,TRBV12-3/TRBV12-4,ASSFRPWGRAPSGANVLT
TRBJ2-7,TRBV7-8,ASSFPGESYEQY
TRBJ2-7,TRBV6-1,ASTGSTGVGRNEQY
TRBJ1-1,TRBV13,ASSGFGETEAF
TRBJ2-2,TRBV27,ASSIITGELF
TRBJ1-2,TRBV7-2,ASNYREGYT
TRBJ2-1,TRBV29-1,SVEGGRSYNEQF
TRBJ1-3,TRBV7-9,ASSSDRGSGNTIY
TRBJ2-3,TRBV20-1,SARDIIAGDTQY
TRBJ2-7,TRBV12-3/TRBV12-4,ASSSGDIIYEQY